Each of the 20 T cell receptor beta chains below was sequenced from the same sample in a study of shared clonotypes between healthy human individuals. Using immunoSEQ multiplex PCR, the repertoire was profiled, and TCRdb retains in-frame clones only, with some absent. The sample lists 2 million to 2.5 million clones, 90% to 96% seen once, with approximately 0.13% in the top ten. The sequencing sample was made of naive CD4+ T cells sorted from blood. Subset defined: CD45RA+ positively selected. Receptors were obtained from a man between 18 and 35 years old in good health.

Details on this clone: Within the sample, other DNA sequences also encode this same CDR3. The V and J genes are TRBV27 and TRBJ1-1, with D uncertain. The length of the CDR3 is 12 residues. The germline gives CDR1 MNHEY, CDR2 SMNVEV (reference sequence). Trimming removed 5 bases from V and 1 base from J, with 5 bases in between. DNA of the CDR3: TGTGCCAGCAGTCGGTGGAACACTGAAGCTTTCTTT. As protein: CASSRWNTEAFF.

This sequence joins TRBV2 and TRBJ1-1, with a possible D match to TRBD1 (5 bases). Looked up from germline, CDR1 is SNHLY and CDR2 is FYNNEI. The CDR3 spans 14 residues. The V end was cut by 6 bases, the J end by 0 bases, with 11 bases between. In nucleotides, the CDR3 is TGTGCCAGCAGCGCGGACACCGTGAACACTGAAGCTTTCTTT. This translates into CASSADTVNTEAFF.

The chain links TRBV5-1 to TRBJ1-5, with TRBD1 matching over 9 bases. Germline CDR1 SGHRS, CDR2 YFSETQ. The CDR3 has 16 amino acids. With V trimmed by 3 bases and J by 0 bases, 4 bases remained unmatched. The CDR3 sequence: CASSSGTGNSNQPQHF. DNA for the CDR3: TGCGCCAGCAGCTCCGGGACAGGGAATAGCAATCAGCCCCAGCATTTT. The whole variable domain, remainder taken from reference TRBV5-1 and TRBJ1-5, is KAGVTQTPRYLIKTRGQQVTLSCSPISGHRSVSWYQQTPGQGLQFLFEYFSETQRNKGNFPGRFSGRQFSNSRSEMNVSTLELGDSALYLCASSSGTGNSNQPQHFGDGTRLSIL.

The CDR3 DNA reads TGTGCCAGTAGCCCTTTTCGACAGGGCCGTTGGGACACCGGGGAGCTGTTTTTT. It yields the protein CASSPFRQGRWDTGELFF. The rearrangement links TRBV19 to TRBJ2-2; the match to TRBD1 covers 7 bases. Trimming took 6 bases from V and 3 from J; bases not matched to a gene: 16. The CDR3 consists of 18 residues. Germline assignment: CDR1 LNHDA and CDR2 SQIVND (reference sequence).

V usage is TRBV6-5 and J usage is TRBJ1-1; D gene uncertain. Germline V gene sequence: CDR1 MNHEY, CDR2 SVGAGI. The ends were cut back, 3 bases at V and 1 base at J, with 12 bases in the middle. This CDR3 comprises 15 residues. The CDR3 DNA reads as TGTGCCAGCAGTTATTGGGGAGGAAGGAACACTGAAGCTTTCTTT. This sequence encodes CASSYWGGRNTEAFF.

J is TRBJ2-5 and V is TRBV30; 8 nucleotides align to TRBD2. V lost 2 bases, J lost 5 bases, and 13 bases stayed unmatched. CDR1 and CDR2 from the germline V gene are GTSNPN and SVGIG (reference sequence). The CDR3 consists of 16 residues. The CDR3 is CAWSSGGGGPVETQYF. CDR3 nucleotides: TGTGCCTGGAGTTCGGGCGGCGGGGGGCCGGTTGAGACCCAGTACTTC.

The J gene is TRBJ1-1, the V gene TRBV19; a weak D match, TRBD1 (6 bases). The V end lost 5 bases, the J end lost 0 bases, and 10 bases lay between the germline ends. Germline CDR1 LNHDA, CDR2 SQIVND (reference sequence). The CDR3 length is 14 residues. CDR3 bases: TGTGCCAGTAGTCCAGGGGACCTGAACACTGAAGCTTTCTTT. Protein: CASSPGDLNTEAFF.

The CDR3 loop reads CASSQAPGTNFDYTF. CDR3 DNA: TGCGCCAGCAGCCAAGCACCCGGGACAAATTTCGACTACACCTTC. The chain uses TRBV4-1 and TRBJ1-2, with D possibly being TRBD1 (6 bases). V was trimmed by 1 base and J by 10 bases, leaving 19 bases between them. This CDR3 spans 15 amino acids. The germline CDR1 and CDR2 sequences are MGHRA and YSYEKL.

The CDR3 sequence: CASSLRTGTGQETQYF. CDR3 bases: TGCGCCAGCAGCTTAAGAACCGGGACAGGCCAAGAGACCCAGTACTTC. The chain links TRBV5-1 to TRBJ2-5; TRBD1 matches at 8 bases. The CDR3 is 16 residues long. The ends lost 2 bases at V and 1 base at J; junction bases unmatched: 7. Germline lookup yields CDR1 SGHRS and CDR2 YFSETQ. Drawing the rest from reference TRBV5-1 and TRBJ2-5, the complete variable domain is KAGVTQTPRYLIKTRGQQVTLSCSPISGHRSVSWYQQTPGQGLQFLFEYFSETQRNKGNFPGRFSGRQFSNSRSEMNVSTLELGDSALYLCASSLRTGTGQETQYFGPGTRLLVL.

The chain recombines TRBV28 with TRBJ1-5; 8 bases map to TRBD1. The trim removed 10 bases at V and 0 bases at J, leaving 8 bases unmatched. Germline-derived CDR1 and CDR2 are MDHEN and SYDVKM. This CDR3 spans 15 amino acids. The CDR3, as DNA: TGTGCCACCCGGACAGGGACTTATAGCAATCAGCCCCAGCATTTT. It translates to CATRTGTYSNQPQHF.

V usage is TRBV20-1 and J usage is TRBJ1-1, with 8 bases fitting TRBD1. V was clipped by 2 bases and J by 8 bases; unmatched bases: 1. This CDR3 is built from 11 residues. CDR1 is DFQATT and CDR2 is SNEGSKA in the germline V gene (reference sequence). CDR3 loop: CSARRDREAFF. The CDR3 DNA reads TGCAGTGCTAGAAGGGACAGGGAAGCTTTCTTT.

This chain joins TRBV19 and TRBJ1-2; D uncertain. The germline V gene has CDR1 LNHDA and CDR2 SQIVND (reference sequence). V lost 4 bases and J 1 base, leaving 7 bases between the germline ends. CDR3 size: 13 residues. This CDR3 is CASSRGNNYGYTF. Here the CDR3 DNA reads TGTGCCAGTAGTAGAGGCAATAACTATGGCTACACCTTC.

The CDR3 DNA reads as TGTGCCAGCAGCCAATCGGGGGCCCTCTACAATGAGCAGTTCTTC. Its protein is CASSQSGALYNEQFF. The genes are TRBV14 and TRBJ2-1; TRBD1 or TRBD2 may be the D gene (6 bases each). V was cut by 2 bases and J by 3 bases, with 11 bases left in between. Germline lookup yields CDR1 SGHDN and CDR2 FVKESK. The CDR3 has 15 amino acids. The variable domain in full, with the rest retrieved from reference TRBV14 and TRBJ2-1, is EAGVTQFPSHSVIEKGQTVTLRCDPISGHDNLYWYRRVMGKEIKFLLHFVKESKQDESGMPNNRFLAERTGGTYSTLKVQPAELEDSGVYFCASSQSGALYNEQFFGPGTRLTVL.

The sample holds one count of this clone. This sequence joins TRBV6-5 and TRBJ2-6, with D maybe TRBD2 (6 bases). The CDR3 sequence is 15 residues long. V was clipped by 8 bases and J by 3 bases, with 14 bases between them. From germline, CDR1 is MNHEY and CDR2 SVGAGI. In DNA, the CDR3 is TGTGCCAGCCATCGGGGGTTGTATGGGGCCAACGTCCTGACTTTC. It specifies CASHRGLYGANVLTF.

CDR3: CASSPNRSGNTIYF. CDR3 coding DNA: TGTGCCAGCTCACCTAACAGATCTGGAAACACCATATATTTT. The rearrangement links TRBV18 to TRBJ1-3; D unclear. V was cut by 3 bases and J by 1 base, with 7 bases left in between. Germline values: CDR1 KGHSH, CDR2 LQKENI. CDR3 length: 14 amino acids.

V is TRBV7-9 and J is TRBJ2-1; no definite D call. This CDR3 region has 10 residues. CDR1 is SEHNR, CDR2 FQNEAQ, per germline (reference sequence). Trimming left V 10 bases short and J 15 bases short, with 16 bases between. CDR3: CATPALSGFF. Written as DNA, the CDR3 is TGTGCCACCCCAGCCCTATCTGGGTTCTTC.

The rearrangement joins TRBV6-6 to TRBJ2-1; 11 bases agree with TRBD2. After removal of 6 bases from V and 10 bases from J, the junction contained 8 bases not matched to a gene. The CDR3 has 14 amino acids. The V gene's germline CDR1 is MNHNY and CDR2 SVGAGI (reference sequence). In DNA form, the CDR3 reads TGTGCCAGCAGACCCACTAGCGGGGGACGCGAGCAGTTCTTC. As protein: CASRPTSGGREQFF.

The genes are TRBV10-1 and TRBJ2-1; no reliable D call. The CDR3 covers 11 residues. Deletions cut 3 bases from V and 14 bases from J, with 11 bases between. Germline V gene lookup returns CDR1 WNHNN and CDR2 SYGVQD (reference sequence). In DNA, the CDR3 is TGCGCCAGCAGTGACGGCTTGGGGAAGTTCTTC. Its translation: CASSDGLGKFF.

The V gene is TRBV27, the J gene TRBJ1-1, with D perhaps TRBD1 (5 bases). V was trimmed by 4 bases and J by 4 bases, leaving 16 bases between them. The V gene's germline CDR1 is MNHEY and CDR2 SMNVEV (reference sequence). This CDR3 comprises 15 residues. The CDR3 bases are TGTGCCAGCAGTTCCCGTACAGGAGGCGTCACTGAAGCTTTCTTT. It is translated as CASSSRTGGVTEAFF.

The chain uses TRBV6-5 and TRBJ1-2; 10 nucleotides line up with TRBD1. Germline V CDR1 and CDR2: MNHEY, SVGAGI. The CDR3 consists of 15 residues. J was trimmed by 2 bases and V by 6 bases; bases with no gene match: 6. CDR3 coding DNA: TGTGCCAGCAGCGGACCGGGACAGGGGAACTATGGCTACACCTTC. As protein: CASSGPGQGNYGYTF.